Below, one T cell receptor (beta chain) is given with its context. Treatment in this sample: oral pan-JAK inhibitor, 5-10 mg twice daily. Sequencing relied on a cDNA template that was reverse transcribed from extracted RNA. Profiled with immunoSEQ multiplex PCR; TCRdb holds only in-frame clones, not every one. The sample has 150,000 to 200,000 clones; roughly 60% are singletons. The record originates from a study of CD8+ T cells in alopecia areata. Germline CDR1 SQVTM, CDR2 ANQGSEA. V gave up 4 bases and J gave up 2 bases, with 12 bases separating them. This CDR3 comprises 13 residues. The sample was CD4+ T cells sorted from blood, taken between weeks 55 and 65, from a patient treated with tofacitinib. The source of this sequence is a human donor with alopecia areata. This rearrangement joins TRBV29-1 to TRBJ2-7; TRBD2 is a possible D gene (5 bases). In nucleotides, the CDR3 is TGCAGCGTTGGACGAATCGGGGCCTACGAGCAGTACTTC. Its protein product is CSVGRIGAYEQYF.